This T cell receptor (beta chain) appears in the sequencing data of a study of blood T cell repertoires in COVID-19. Looking at the study overall: PBMCs, B-cell-depleted T cells, or T cells provided the cDNA or gDNA that made up the material.

The protocol was immunoSEQ multiplex PCR, while the TCRdb copy is restricted to in-frame clones and leaves out a portion. The profile shows roughly 300,000 clones, 75% to 95% of them singletons. In this sample, this clone turned up once. The germline V gene encodes CDR1 SGHVS and CDR2 FQNEAQ. The V end was cut by 2 bases, the J end by 6 bases, with 13 bases between. The CDR3 sequence is 14 residues long. Donors in Cohort 3 counted as recovered after two negative PCRs, clearance, or symptom resolution. The sequenced sample was PBMCs or T cells enriched from blood (not recorded which). The receptor's source is a woman under 40 who had recovered from COVID-19. The J gene is TRBJ1-2, the V gene TRBV7-8; D perhaps matches TRBD1 (5 bases). The CDR3 sequence is CASSLSGGNDGYTF. CDR3 DNA sequence: TGTGCCAGCAGCTTATCGGGGGGGAACGATGGCTACACCTTC.